This TCR beta chain was captured in a study of CD8 T cells in Susac syndrome. This clonotype was counted a single time. Its antigen is as yet unknown. After extraction with the RNeasy kit, roughly 0.45 to 1 ug of the RNA was reverse transcribed using random hexamers. An immunoSEQ multiplex PCR amplified TCR beta CDR3 over 54 Vbeta and 13 Jbeta. TCRdb redid the calling of the immunoSEQ multiplex PCR reads with MiXCR, one entry per CDR3 protein. This sample has more than 150,000 distinct CDR3 sequences, with around 95% found just once. Study-wide results and caveats: Regarding the TCR sequencing and HLA analysis, the study admitted that a relatively small number of individuals were involved.

TEMRA cells were enriched by FACS, while CD8+ and CD4+ T cells were obtained through a negative isolation that was performed magnetically. Sample: CD4+ T cells from PBMCs. The TCR originated in a human donor in good health.

CDR3 amino acids: CSASNGALNEKLFF. The DNA for the CDR3 is TGCAGTGCTAGTAACGGGGCCCTTAATGAAAAACTGTTTTTT. The chain is built from TRBV20-1 and TRBJ1-4, with a weak D call TRBD1 (5 bases). Germline CDR1 is DFQATT and CDR2 is SNEGSKA (reference sequence). The CDR3 sequence is 14 residues long. The germline V and J ends were trimmed by 3 bases and 4 bases, with 12 bases remaining between them.